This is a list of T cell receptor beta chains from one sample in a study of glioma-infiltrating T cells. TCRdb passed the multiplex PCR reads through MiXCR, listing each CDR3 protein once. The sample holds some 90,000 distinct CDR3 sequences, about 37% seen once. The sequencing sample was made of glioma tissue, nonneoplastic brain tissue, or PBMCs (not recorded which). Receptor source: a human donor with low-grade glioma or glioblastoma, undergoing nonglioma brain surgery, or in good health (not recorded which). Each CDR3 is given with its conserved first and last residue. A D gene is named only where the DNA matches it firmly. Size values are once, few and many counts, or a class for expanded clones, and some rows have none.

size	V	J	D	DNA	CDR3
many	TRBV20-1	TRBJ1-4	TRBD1	TGCAGTGCCATACGACAGGGGGCAAGTGAAAAACTGTTTTTT	CSAIRQGASEKLFF
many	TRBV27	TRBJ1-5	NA	TGTGCCAGCAGTTCCACCGGGACCCCTGGGGGTCAGCCCCAGCATTTT	CASSSTGTPGGQPQHF
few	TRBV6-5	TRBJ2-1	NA	TGTGCCAGCAGTTACTCGACGGCGGGATATGAGCAGTTCTTC	CASSYSTAGYEQFF
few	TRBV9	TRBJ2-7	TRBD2	TGTGCCAGCAGCGTAGCGGGGGGGACCCGTCCGGACGAGCAGTACTTC	CASSVAGGTRPDEQYF
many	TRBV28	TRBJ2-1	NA	TGTGCCAGCAGTTTCGGGTACAATGAGCAGTTCTTC	CASSFGYNEQFF
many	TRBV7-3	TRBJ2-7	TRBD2	TGTGCCAGCAGCTTAACGGCGGGAGACTACGAGCAGTACTTC	CASSLTAGDYEQYF
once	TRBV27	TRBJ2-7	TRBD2	TGTGCCAGCAGTCTAGCGGGACACTACCCCTACGAGCAGTACTTC	CASSLAGHYPYEQYF
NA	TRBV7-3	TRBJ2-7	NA	TGTGCCAGCAGCTTGGGTCGGGGCCACGAGCAGTACTTC	CASSLGRGHEQYF
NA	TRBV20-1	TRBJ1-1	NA	TGCAGTGCTAGATATGTCCAGGCAGGATACTACACTGAGGCTTTCTTT	CSARYVQAGYYTEAFF
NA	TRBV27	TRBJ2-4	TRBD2	TGTGCCAGCAGTTCCGACGGGGGGAACATTCAGTACTTC	CASSSDGGNIQYF
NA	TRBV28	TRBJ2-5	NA	TGTGCCAACGGAGGACAAGGGGGAGAGACCCAGTACTTC	CANGGQGGETQYF
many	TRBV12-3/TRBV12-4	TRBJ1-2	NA	TGTGCCAGCAGTTTCCTGACAGGAGGCTATGGCTACACCTTC	CASSFLTGGYGYTF
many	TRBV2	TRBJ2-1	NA	TGTGCCAGCAGTGTCTTCTTCAATGAGCAGTTCTTC	CASSVFFNEQFF
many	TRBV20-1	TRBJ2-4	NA	TGCAGTGCTAGAGATCCCCTAGCCAAAAACATTCAGTACTTC	CSARDPLAKNIQYF
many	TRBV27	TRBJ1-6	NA	TGTGCCAGCAGTTTAGGGTCTGCAGGGGTCCTCTCCCTCCACTTT	CASSLGSAGVLSLHF
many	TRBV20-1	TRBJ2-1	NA	TGCAGTGCAACGAAACCGGACGGCAGAAATGAGCAGTTCTTC	CSATKPDGRNEQFF
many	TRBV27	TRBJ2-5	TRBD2	TGTGCCAGCAGTTCCTCCTGGACTAGCCAAGAGACCCAGTACTTC	CASSSSWTSQETQYF
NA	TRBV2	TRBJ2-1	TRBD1	TGTGCCAGCAGTGTTATGGGACAGGCGGTGAATGAGCAGTTCTTC	CASSVMGQAVNEQFF
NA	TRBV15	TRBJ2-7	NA	TGTGCCACCAGCAGAGATACAGGGATCTACGAGCAGTACTTC	CATSRDTGIYEQYF
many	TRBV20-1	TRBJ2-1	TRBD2	TGCAGTGCTTCTAGCGGGAACTACAATGAGCAGTTCTTC	CSASSGNYNEQFF
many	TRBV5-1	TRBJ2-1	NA	TGCGCCAGCAGCTCAGCGGCCCCTCAGGTGCAGTTCTTC	CASSSAAPQVQFF
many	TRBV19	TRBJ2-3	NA	TGTGCCAGTAGTATAGGGCAGGGGATTGATACGCAGTATTTT	CASSIGQGIDTQYF
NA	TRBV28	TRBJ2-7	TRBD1	TGTGCCGGCAGTTCACATACAGCGACAGGGATCGAGCAGTACTTC	CAGSSHTATGIEQYF
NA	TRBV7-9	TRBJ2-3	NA	TGTTCTAGCAGCTTAGGTTTGGGGACCAGAAGAGATACGCAGTATTTT	CSSSLGLGTRRDTQYF
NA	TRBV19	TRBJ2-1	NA	TGTGCCAGTAGCCAGGACAGATCCTACAATGAGCAGTTCTTC	CASSQDRSYNEQFF
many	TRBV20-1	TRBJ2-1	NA	TGCAGTGCTAGAGATTACAATGAGCAGTTCTTC	CSARDYNEQFF
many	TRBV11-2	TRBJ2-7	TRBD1	TGTGCCAGCAGCCAAGATGACAGGGTTCGCGAGCAGTACTTC	CASSQDDRVREQYF
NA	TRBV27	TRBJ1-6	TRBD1	TGTACCAGCAGTGCGGAAAAGGGGGCGGGTTCACCCCTCCACTTT	CTSSAEKGAGSPLHF
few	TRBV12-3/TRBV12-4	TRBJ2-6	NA	TGTGCCAGCAGTTGGGGGCCTGGGGCCAACGTCCTGACTTTC	CASSWGPGANVLTF
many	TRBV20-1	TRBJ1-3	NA	TGCAGTGCTAGAGATCGGGGGGGCCCTGGAAACACCATATATTTT	CSARDRGGPGNTIYF
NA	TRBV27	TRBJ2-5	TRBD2	TGTGCCAGCGGTCCCCCGGGACTAGTAGGAGAGACCCAGTGCTTC	CASGPPGLVGETQCF
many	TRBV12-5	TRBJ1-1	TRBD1	TGTGCTAGTGGTTTGGCAGGGGGCTACACTGAAGCTTTCTTT	CASGLAGGYTEAFF
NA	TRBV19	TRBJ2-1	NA	TGTGTCAGTAGTAGGTCCCAGTGGGAGCAGTTTTTC	CVSSRSQWEQFF
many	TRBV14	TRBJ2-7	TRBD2	TGTGCCAGCAGCCAAGACCAGATCGGGAGGAACGAGCAGTACTTC	CASSQDQIGRNEQYF
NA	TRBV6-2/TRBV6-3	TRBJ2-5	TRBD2	TGTGCCAGCAGCATGAGCGGGAGTCAAGAGGCCCAGTACTTT	CASSMSGSQEAQYF
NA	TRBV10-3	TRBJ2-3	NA	TGTGCCATCAGGCCCACTTCGAACACAGATACGCAGTATTTT	CAIRPTSNTDTQYF
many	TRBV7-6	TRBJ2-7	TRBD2	TGTGCCAGCAGCTCGTACGGACGGACTAGCGGAGCCTACGAGCAGTACTTC	CASSSYGRTSGAYEQYF
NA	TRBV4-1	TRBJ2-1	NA	TGCGCCAGCAGCCAAGGGAGAGGGGACAATGAGCAGTTCTTC	CASSQGRGDNEQFF
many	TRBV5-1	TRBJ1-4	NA	TGCGCCAGCAGCTTGGCGGGGTCAACTAATGAAAAACTGTTTTTT	CASSLAGSTNEKLFF
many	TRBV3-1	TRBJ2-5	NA	TGTGCCAGCAGTCCCACTAATGGAGAGACCCAGTACTTC	CASSPTNGETQYF
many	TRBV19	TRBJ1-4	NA	TGTGCCAGTAGTTCCCCCACAGGGCGAAATGAAAAACTGTTTTTT	CASSSPTGRNEKLFF
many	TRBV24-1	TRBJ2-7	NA	TGTGCCACCGTCTCAAATGGTGAAACCTACGAGCAGTACTTC	CATVSNGETYEQYF
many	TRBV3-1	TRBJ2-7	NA	TGTGCCAGCAGCCAAGGTCTGAACTCCTACGAGCAGTACTTC	CASSQGLNSYEQYF
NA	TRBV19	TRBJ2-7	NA	TGTGCCAGTAGTATTGGTATAGGGTACGAGCAGTACTTC	CASSIGIGYEQYF
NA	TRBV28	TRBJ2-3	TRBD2	TGTGCGGGAGGCGGGAGAAGCCCAGATACGAAGTATTTT	CAGGGRSPDTKYF
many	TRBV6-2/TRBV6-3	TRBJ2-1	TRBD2	TGTGCCAGCCGAAAACGCCCCTCTAGCGGGAGCCACAATGAGCAGTTCTTC	CASRKRPSSGSHNEQFF
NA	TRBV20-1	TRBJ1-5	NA	TGCAGTGCACCGACAGTTAATCAGCCCCAGCATTTT	CSAPTVNQPQHF
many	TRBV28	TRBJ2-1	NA	TGTGCCAGCAGTTTACAGTGGGGAGAGCAGTTCTTC	CASSLQWGEQFF
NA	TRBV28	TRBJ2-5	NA	TGTGCCAGCAGTGGGGAGGAAGGGGAGACCCAGTACTTC	CASSGEEGETQYF
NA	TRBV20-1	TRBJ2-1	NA	TGCAGTGCGCTGGAGGGCAGCAATGAGCAGTTCTTC	CSALEGSNEQFF
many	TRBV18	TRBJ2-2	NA	TGTGCCAGCTCACCACTTGAACAAACCGGGGAGCTGTTTTTT	CASSPLEQTGELFF
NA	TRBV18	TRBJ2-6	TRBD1	TGTGCCAGCTCACCACTACAGGGGTACGGCTTTGGGGCCAACGTCCTGACTTTC	CASSPLQGYGFGANVLTF